Listed here are 3 T cell receptor beta chains from one sample, sequenced in a study of technical replicates of blood from a handful of donors. Assay used: immunoSEQ multiplex PCR; TCRdb lists only in-frame clones, some missing. The sample lists approximately 13,000 clones, about four fifths seen once, with roughly 10% in the top ten. Sequenced: PBMCs. The receptors were gathered from a human donor in good health.

This clone was observed a single time. The chain links TRBV4-2 to TRBJ2-3; 7 bases are a match to TRBD2. Germline V gene sequence: CDR1 LGHNA, CDR2 YNFKEQ. V lost 0 bases, J lost 6 bases, and 15 bases stayed unmatched. The CDR3 is 18 residues long. The chain's CDR3 is CASSQEHRDYPRPDTQYF. CDR3 sequence (DNA): TGTGCCAGCAGCCAAGAGCACCGGGACTACCCACGCCCCGATACGCAGTATTTT.

This chain connects TRBV2 to TRBJ1-5; 8 bases are shared with TRBD1. Trimming at V came to 6 bases and at J to 5 bases, leaving 12 bases not matched to a gene. CDR3 length: 16 residues. CDR1 and CDR2 (germline): SNHLY, FYNNEI. The CDR3 spells CASRAEIQGGYQPQHF. CDR3 sequence (DNA): TGTGCCAGCAGGGCAGAAATACAGGGGGGATATCAGCCCCAGCATTTT.

This chain uses TRBV19 with TRBJ2-3, with 9 bases that match TRBD2. The CDR3 loop spans 14 amino acids. J was trimmed by 5 bases and V by 3 bases; bases with no gene match: 3. Germline V CDR1 and CDR2: LNHDA, SQIVND (reference sequence). CDR3 in amino acids: CASSISGRGDTQYF. CDR3 nucleotides: TGTGCCAGTAGTATTAGCGGGAGAGGAGATACGCAGTATTTT.